This T cell receptor beta chain was sequenced during a study of T cell responses to AZD1222 COVID-19 vaccine. Overall study results and limits: Clonal diversity was possibly underestimated; the donors were predominantly white British and more often female. Only a handful of AZD1222 recipients, six or seven in all, had baseline seropositivity. Elevations in Spike-specific TCR breadth and depth followed administration of two AZD1222 doses.

Trimming cost V 5 bases and J 4 bases; bases outside gene matches: 10. The CDR3 runs 15 residues. CDR1 and CDR2 (germline): LNHDA, SQIVND (reference sequence). Assay used: immunoSEQ multiplex PCR; TCRdb lists only in-frame clones, some missing. The sample records over 130,000 clones, roughly 90% being singletons. Second doses at about 4 or about 12 weeks were pooled. Comment on this clone: Antigen: not known.

The sample here was peripheral blood, taken 28 days after the second AZD1222 dose. The chain employs TRBV19 and TRBJ1-1; 7 bases are shared with TRBD1. This receptor was identified in an adult who received the AZD1222 COVID-19 vaccine. The CDR3 bases are TGTGCCAGTAGTCCCGGACAGGCGCTCGGCACTGAAGCTTTCTTT. Translation gives CASSPGQALGTEAFF.